One sample yielded the 20 T cell receptor beta chains listed below, sequenced in a study of T cells in Graves' hyperthyroidism and ophthalmopathy. Amplified TCR beta CDR3 regions derived from RNA transcripts. HTBI primers drove first-round RT-PCR of the TCR CDR3. TCRdb reanalysed the multiplex PCR reads using MiXCR and keeps one entry per CDR3 protein. The profile shows around 260,000 distinct CDR3 sequences, 20% to 25% of them singletons. The sequenced sample consisted of blood. The source of these receptors is a middle-aged man with Graves' hyperthyroidism that later progressed to Graves' ophthalmopathy.

V gene TRBV6-2 or TRBV6-3 combines with J gene TRBJ2-7, with D tentatively TRBD1 (6 bases). The CDR3 loop spans 13 amino acids. CDR1 is MNHEY and CDR2 is SVGEGT in the germline V gene. The V gene lost 6 bases and the J gene lost 6 bases, with 15 bases spanning the gap. The CDR3 DNA reads TGTGCCAGCAGGGACAGCCTTGTCCTCGAGCAGTACTTC. Translating gives CASRDSLVLEQYF.

This clonotype was seen ten or more times. The chain employs TRBV9 and TRBJ1-2; no definite D call. The CDR3 extends over 12 amino acids. V was pared by 2 bases and J by 5 bases, with 7 bases between. From germline, CDR1 is SGDLS and CDR2 YYNGEE. Written as DNA, the CDR3 is TGTGCCAGCAGCGTTGCCGAGTATGGCTACACCTTC. Translated: CASSVAEYGYTF. Filled out from reference TRBV9 and TRBJ1-2, the complete variable domain reads DSGVTQTPKHLITATGQRVTLRCSPRSGDLSVYWYQQSLDQGLQFLIQYYNGEERAKGNILERFSAQQFPDLHSELNLSSLELGDSALYFCASSVAEYGYTFGSGTRLTVV.

There are many counts of this clonotype. This sequence joins TRBV6-5 and TRBJ1-1; unclear D gene. Per the germline V gene, CDR1 is MNHEY and CDR2 is SVGAGI. There are 13 residues in the CDR3. The germline V and J ends were trimmed by 7 bases and 1 base, with 10 bases remaining between them. CDR3 residues: CASKLDGNTEAFF. The CDR3, as DNA: TGTGCCAGCAAACTGGACGGGAACACTGAAGCTTTCTTT.

This clonotype turned up a few times. V is TRBV12-5 and J is TRBJ2-5; D gene unclear. Trimming cost V 7 bases and J 5 bases, with 5 bases left between them. The CDR3 covers 10 residues. Per the germline V gene, CDR1 is LGHNT and CDR2 is FRNRAP. The CDR3: CASVLETQYF. CDR3 DNA: TGTGCTAGTGTCTTGGAGACCCAGTACTTC.

This chain connects TRBV27 to TRBJ2-7; no reliable D call. CDR1 and CDR2 from the germline V gene are MNHEY and SMNVEV (reference sequence). The CDR3 is 14 residues long. Trimming stripped 3 bases from V and 0 bases from J, with 9 bases between. CDR3 region: CASSLNGLSYEQYF. DNA of the CDR3: TGTGCCAGCAGTTTGAACGGCCTCTCCTACGAGCAGTACTTC.

The V and J genes are TRBV6-2 or TRBV6-3 and TRBJ1-5; D is undetermined. Germline CDR1 reads MNHEY; CDR2 reads SVGEGT. The CDR3 loop spans 13 amino acids. V lost 4 bases to trimming and J lost 11 bases, with 15 bases between them. The CDR3 DNA follows: TGTGCCAGCAGTTTTATAGGACCGGGCTCCCAGCATTTT. This gives the protein CASSFIGPGSQHF.

This clonotype occurred many times. This chain links TRBV6-5 with TRBJ2-2; D gene ambiguous. This CDR3 spans 11 amino acids. Trimming took 10 bases from V and 7 from J, leaving 10 bases between them. The germline V gene has CDR1 MNHEY and CDR2 SVGAGI. Here the CDR3 reads CATVHSGELFF. CDR3 bases: TGTGCCACCGTACATAGCGGGGAGCTGTTTTTT.

This chain's CDR3 is CASSFPAGYEQYF. The CDR3 DNA follows: TGTGCCAGCAGCTTTCCAGCGGGTTACGAGCAGTACTTC. The chain is built from TRBV11-2 and TRBJ2-7; D might be TRBD2 (6 bases). The length of the CDR3 is 13 residues. Germline V lookup: CDR1 SGHAT, CDR2 FQNNGV. With 3 bases removed from V and 4 bases from J, the gap between germline ends came to 10 bases.

The chain recombines TRBV25-1 with TRBJ1-2; the D gene is possibly TRBD1 (5 bases). V was cut by 3 bases and J by 4 bases, with 12 bases left in between. The germline V gene has CDR1 MGHDK and CDR2 SYGVNS. The length of the CDR3 is 14 residues. The DNA of the CDR3 is TGTGCCAGCAGTGACCCGGGACGTAGCTATGGCTACACCTTC. Its translation is CASSDPGRSYGYTF.

The sample holds many counts of this clonotype. This chain links TRBV20-1 with TRBJ2-4, with D possibly being TRBD1 (5 bases). The CDR3 has 14 residues. The V gene lost 0 bases and the J gene lost 3 bases, with 9 bases spanning the gap. The germline V gene encodes CDR1 DFQATT and CDR2 SNEGSKA (reference sequence). The CDR3 loop reads CSARERGGKNIQYF. The CDR3 DNA sequence: TGCAGTGCTAGAGAAAGGGGCGGCAAAAACATTCAGTACTTC.

This clonotype was counted many times. V is TRBV7-8 and J is TRBJ2-3, with 7 bases fitting TRBD2. The germline CDR1 and CDR2 sequences are SGHVS and FQNEAQ. The J segment lost 4 bases and the V segment lost 5 bases, leaving 6 bases of the junction unmatched. This CDR3 has 14 residues. The CDR3 loop reads CASSAREFADTQYF. The CDR3 region has the DNA TGTGCCAGCAGCGCGCGGGAGTTTGCAGATACGCAGTATTTT.

The table lists this clonotype with many counts. The chain recombines TRBV28 with TRBJ2-7; maybe TRBD1 (5 bases). V was pared by 6 bases and J by 3 bases, with 18 bases between. The CDR3 is 15 residues long. Germline values: CDR1 MDHEN, CDR2 SYDVKM. Written as DNA, the CDR3 is TGTGCCAGCAGCAAAGAGACAGCCTATATCTACGAGCAGTACTTC. It codes for CASSKETAYIYEQYF.

This clonotype came up many times. The chain is built from TRBV20-1 and TRBJ1-1; D unresolved. There are 13 residues in the CDR3. V lost 5 bases, J lost 1 base, and 11 bases lay in between. The V gene's germline CDR1 is DFQATT and CDR2 SNEGSKA (reference sequence). CDR3 nucleotides: TGCAGTGCTCGATCCGCCGGGAACACTGAAGCTTTCTTT. The encoded protein is CSARSAGNTEAFF.

The CDR3 DNA is TGTGCCAGCCGAAGATTCTATGGCTACACCTTC. Protein product: CASRRFYGYTF. The gene calls are TRBV28 and TRBJ1-2; D not certain. The germline V and J ends were trimmed by 8 bases and 4 bases, with 8 bases remaining between them. Germline V gives CDR1 MDHEN, CDR2 SYDVKM. The CDR3 runs 11 residues.

The gene calls are TRBV28 and TRBJ1-1; D not certain. Germline V gene data show CDR1 as MDHEN and CDR2 as SYDVKM. This CDR3 is 12 amino acids long. With 5 bases removed from V and 7 bases from J, the gap between germline ends came to 11 bases. This chain's CDR3 is CASSVGDLEAFF. The CDR3 DNA reads as TGTGCCAGCAGTGTTGGGGATCTTGAAGCTTTCTTT. Based on the CDR3 plus reference TRBV28 and TRBJ1-1, the full variable domain is DVKVTQSSRYLVKRTGEKVFLECVQDMDHENMFWYRQDPGLGLRLIYFSYDVKMKEKGDIPEGYSVSREKKERFSLILESASTNQTSMYLCASSVGDLEAFFGQGTRLTVV.

This clonotype was found many times. The chain links TRBV29-1 to TRBJ2-5; no firm D call. Germline V gives CDR1 SQVTM, CDR2 ANQGSEA. V lost 3 bases and J lost 5, with 4 bases in between. The length of the CDR3 is 10 residues. The CDR3 DNA reads as TGCAGCGTTGATCGGGAGACCCAGTACTTC. It codes for CSVDRETQYF.

This clonotype was observed many times. The genes are TRBV18 and TRBJ1-1; no firm D call. CDR1 is KGHSH and CDR2 is LQKENI in the germline V gene. V lost 1 base to trimming and J lost 8 bases, with 14 bases between them. The CDR3 loop spans 14 amino acids. CDR3 coding DNA: TGTGCCAGCTCACCACGCAAGACGTACGGAGAAGCTTTCTTT. Translating it yields CASSPRKTYGEAFF.

This clonotype was seen at least ten times. V gene TRBV10-3 combines with J gene TRBJ2-7; 13 bases match TRBD2. V gave up 5 bases and J gave up 0 bases; unmatched junction bases: 1. The germline CDR1 and CDR2 sequences are ENHRY and SYGVKD. This CDR3 contains 15 residues. The CDR3 here is CAISRTSGGSYEQYF. The CDR3 nucleotides are TGTGCCATCAGTAGGACTAGCGGGGGCTCCTACGAGCAGTACTTC.

This clonotype was counted ten times or more. V gene TRBV4-1 combines with J gene TRBJ1-5; D unresolved. Deletions cut 3 bases from V and 0 bases from J, with 6 bases between. The length of the CDR3 is 14 residues. Germline-derived CDR1 and CDR2 are MGHRA and YSYEKL. The CDR3 bases are TGCGCCAGCAGCCAGGTCTATAGCAATCAGCCCCAGCATTTT. This sequence encodes CASSQVYSNQPQHF.

This clonotype was counted many times. J is TRBJ2-7 and V is TRBV12-3 or TRBV12-4; 9 bases match TRBD2. The J segment lost 4 bases and the V segment lost 6 bases, leaving 7 bases of the junction unmatched. This CDR3 has 14 residues. CDR3 residues: CASSIAGAQYEQYF. CDR3 bases: TGTGCCAGCAGCATAGCGGGAGCCCAATACGAGCAGTACTTC.